These 22 T cell receptor beta chains were all obtained from the same sample, sequenced in a study of molecular identifiers for immune sequencing clone quantification. TCRdb used MiXCR to reprocess the PCR reads, holding one entry per CDR3 protein. The table has tens of thousands of distinct CDR3 sequences, roughly 23% seen once. The sequenced sample consisted of naive CD8+ T cells from blood, with Jurkat cell RNA spiked in. Subset in this sample: FACS-sorted CD8+CD4-CCR7+CD45RA+ naive T cells. All receptors come from a human donor in good health. Some libraries in this study had Jurkat cell RNA spiked in.

This clonotype was picked up many times. CDR3 sequence (DNA): TGTGCCAGCAGCTTAACCTCGGGAGACCTCACCGGGGAGCTGTTTTTT. This codes for CASSLTSGDLTGELFF. The V and J genes are TRBV7-9 and TRBJ2-2; a weak D match, TRBD2 (6 bases). The V gene lost 2 bases and the J gene lost 4 bases, with 14 bases spanning the gap. From germline, CDR1 is SEHNR and CDR2 FQNEAQ (reference sequence). CDR3 length: 16 residues.

This clonotype was counted ten times or more. This chain joins TRBV20-1 and TRBJ2-7, with 11 bases that match TRBD2. The trim removed 1 base at V and 1 base at J, leaving 3 bases unmatched. Germline V CDR1 and CDR2: DFQATT, SNEGSKA (reference sequence). The CDR3 is 15 residues long. The CDR3 DNA is TGCAGTGCTAGAGGGACTAGCGGGCCATCCTACGAGCAGTACTTC. Its translation: CSARGTSGPSYEQYF.

As concerns this clonotype: A much bigger clone sits one base away, suggesting this may be a read error. The chain recombines TRBV30 with TRBJ2-5, with D uncertain. The CDR3 runs 13 residues. Germline V lookup: CDR1 GTSNPN, CDR2 SVGIG (reference sequence). The CDR3 sequence is CAWKSSSEEAQYF. Here the CDR3 DNA reads TGTGCCTGGAAATCGTCCAGCGAAGAGGCCCAGTACTTC. Drawing the rest from reference TRBV30 and TRBJ2-5, the complete variable domain is SQTIHQWPATLVQPVGSPLSLECTVEGTSNPNLYWYRQAAGRGLQLLFYSVGIGQISSEVPQNLSASRPQDRQFILSSKKLLLSDSGFYLCAWKSSSEEAQYFGPGTRLLVL.

This clonotype showed up many times. The chain uses TRBV25-1 and TRBJ2-7; possible D gene TRBD1, 6 bases. Germline assignment: CDR1 MGHDK and CDR2 SYGVNS. The CDR3 extends over 16 amino acids. The V end lost 5 bases, the J end lost 6 bases, and 23 bases lay between the germline ends. The CDR3 DNA is TGTGCCAGCAGTCACCCTGACAGGATGAGCTTTTCCGAGCAGTACTTC. It is translated as CASSHPDRMSFSEQYF.

This clonotype was observed a handful of times. V usage is TRBV6-5 and J usage is TRBJ2-7, with 8 bases fitting TRBD1. Germline V gene data show CDR1 as MNHEY and CDR2 as SVGAGI. This CDR3 is 15 amino acids long. The V and J ends lost 5 bases and 3 bases, in that order; junction bases with no gene match: 9. CDR3: CASSTGQGNFYEQYF. The CDR3 DNA is TGTGCCAGCAGTACTGGACAGGGAAATTTCTACGAGCAGTACTTC.

This clonotype was observed a few times. The V gene is TRBV30, the J gene TRBJ1-3; D is undetermined. V lost 1 base and J lost 4, with 5 bases in between. Germline V gene data show CDR1 as GTSNPN and CDR2 as SVGIG (reference sequence). The CDR3 runs 12 residues. The CDR3 here is CAWSEDGNTIYF. In DNA, the CDR3 is TGTGCCTGGAGTGAGGACGGAAACACCATATATTTT.

This chain links TRBV30 with TRBJ2-3; D possibly corresponds to TRBD2 (5 bases). Germline CDR1 reads GTSNPN; CDR2 reads SVGIG (reference sequence). This CDR3 contains 12 residues. V was cut by 2 bases and J by 3 bases, with 6 bases left in between. CDR3: CAWSTGTDTQYF. As DNA, the CDR3 is TGTGCCTGGAGTACGGGAACAGATACGCAGTATTTT.

This clonotype was seen many times. The V call is TRBV28, the J call TRBJ2-3; D is undetermined. V dropped 3 bases and J dropped 1 base, with 11 bases sitting between them. The CDR3 is 15 residues long. CDR1 and CDR2 (germline): MDHEN, SYDVKM. CDR3 residues: CASSFSYPRTDTQYF. The DNA of the CDR3 is TGTGCCAGCAGTTTTAGCTATCCCCGCACAGATACGCAGTATTTT. The whole variable domain, remainder taken from reference TRBV28 and TRBJ2-3, is DVKVTQSSRYLVKRTGEKVFLECVQDMDHENMFWYRQDPGLGLRLIYFSYDVKMKEKGDIPEGYSVSREKKERFSLILESASTNQTSMYLCASSFSYPRTDTQYFGPGTRLTVL.

The table lists this clonotype with a few counts. V usage is TRBV2 and J usage is TRBJ2-1, with TRBD2 identical over 9 bases. Trimming removed 2 bases from V and 3 bases from J; junction bases left unmatched: 2. The CDR3 is made up of 15 amino acids. CDR1 SNHLY and CDR2 FYNNEI come from the germline V gene. Here the CDR3 DNA reads TGTGCCAGCAGTGAACTAGCGGGACTCTACAATGAGCAGTTCTTC. Translated: CASSELAGLYNEQFF.

The J gene is TRBJ2-3, the V gene TRBV7-2; perhaps TRBD1 as D (6 bases). Trimming stripped 4 bases from V and 1 base from J, with 9 bases between. The CDR3 spans 14 residues. In germline, CDR1 is SGHTA, CDR2 FQGNSA. The CDR3 is CASSSGQRTDTQYF. In DNA, the CDR3 is TGTGCCAGCAGCTCCGGACAGCGCACAGATACGCAGTATTTT.

In this sample, this clonotype turned up many times. This sequence joins TRBV6-1 and TRBJ2-7; D perhaps matches TRBD1 (6 bases). The CDR3 extends over 13 amino acids. The germline V gene encodes CDR1 MNHNS and CDR2 SASEGT. Deletions cut 10 bases from V and 2 bases from J, with 15 bases between. The CDR3 sequence is CAINARGPYEQYF. Written as DNA, the CDR3 is TGTGCCATAAACGCCAGGGGCCCCTACGAGCAGTACTTC.

This clonotype has just a few counts. The rearrangement joins TRBV7-9 to TRBJ2-5; D remains unclear. The germline CDR1 and CDR2 sequences are SEHNR and FQNEAQ (reference sequence). CDR3 size: 12 residues. With 2 bases removed from V and 3 bases from J, the gap between germline ends came to 4 bases. The CDR3 reads CASSLREETQYF. DNA of the CDR3: TGTGCCAGCAGCTTACGGGAAGAGACCCAGTACTTC.

In nucleotides, the CDR3 is TGTGCCAGCAGCTTGAGTAGCACCGGGGAGCTGTTTTTT. Translation: CASSLSSTGELFF. This chain links TRBV7-3 with TRBJ2-2, with D hard to call. V was shortened by 3 bases and J by 4 bases, with 6 bases between the two germline ends. Germline values: CDR1 SGHTA, CDR2 FQGTGA. This CDR3 spans 13 amino acids.

Concerning this clonotype: Germline and junction disagree at one end, which may indicate a read error. The chain couples TRBV7-9 to TRBJ2-7, with D perhaps TRBD1 (6 bases). The CDR3 totals 14 residues. Germline lookup yields CDR1 SEHNR and CDR2 FQNEAQ (reference sequence). The CDR3 nucleotides read TGTGCCAGCAGCTTTGCAGGGGAATTTTACGAGCGGTACTTC. This codes for CASSFAGEFYERYF.

On this clonotype itself: A read error may explain this, as a much larger clone is one base away. This chain links TRBV4-3 with TRBJ1-5; 9 bases match TRBD1. The ends lost 4 bases at V and 6 bases at J; junction bases unmatched: 7. The CDR3 totals 15 residues. The germline V gene has CDR1 LGHNA and CDR2 YSLEER. CDR3 nucleotide sequence: TGCGCCAGCAGCCCAGATAGACAGGGGGGTCAGCCCCAGCATTTT. It yields the protein CASSPDRQGGQPQHF.

At least ten counts were recorded for this clonotype. The CDR3 loop reads CASSMEGGSTDTQYF. The CDR3 DNA is TGTGCCAGCAGCATGGAGGGAGGGAGCACAGATACGCAGTATTTT. The rearrangement uses TRBV5-4 and TRBJ2-3; 7 bases line up with TRBD2. The germline CDR1 and CDR2 sequences are SGHNT and YYREEE (reference sequence). The CDR3 sequence is 15 residues long. With 4 bases clipped from V and 0 bases from J, the junction kept 5 bases outside the gene matches.

This clonotype was observed at least ten times. V usage is TRBV5-5 and J usage is TRBJ2-7, with 7 bases that match TRBD1. The trim removed 3 bases at V and 0 bases at J, leaving 3 bases unmatched. In germline, CDR1 is SGHKS, CDR2 YYEKEE (reference sequence). CDR3 length: 14 residues. CDR3 amino acids: CASSSDRDSYEQYF. The CDR3 DNA follows: TGTGCCAGCAGCTCCGACAGGGACTCCTACGAGCAGTACTTC.

On this clonotype itself: A read error may explain this, as a much larger clone is one base away. The rearrangement links TRBV4-2 to TRBJ2-1, with D possibly TRBD2 on 5 matching bases. V lost 5 bases to trimming and J lost 8 bases, with 16 bases between them. The CDR3 is 14 amino acids. Looked up from germline, CDR1 is LGHNA and CDR2 is YNFKEQ. CDR3 loop: CASSYRDTGYEQFF. The CDR3, as DNA: TGTGCCAGCAGCTACCGAGATACGGGGTATGAGCAGTTCTTC.

V gene TRBV21-1 combines with J gene TRBJ1-1. TRBV21-1 is a documented pseudogene. The CDR3 length is 18 residues. CDR3 in DNA: TGTGCCAGCAGCAAAGAAAGGGGGGGACCCTCCAAGGGGGCTGAAGCTTTCTTT. Protein sequence: CASSKERGGPSKGAEAFF.

This clonotype was picked up one time. V usage is TRBV9 and J usage is TRBJ1-4; a weak D match, TRBD1 (6 bases). Looked up from germline, CDR1 is SGDLS and CDR2 is YYNGEE. Trimming took 5 bases from V and 8 from J, leaving 19 bases between them. This CDR3 region has 15 residues. CDR3 bases: TGTGCCAGCAGTGCGGCAGGGGTATCCAACGAAAAACTGTTTTTT. It codes for CASSAAGVSNEKLFF.

About this clonotype: The junction differs from germline at one of its ends, possibly a read error. The chain is built from TRBV20-1 and TRBJ2-1; D uncertain. The CDR3 consists of 13 residues. Germline V CDR1 and CDR2: DFQATT, SNEGSKA (reference sequence). CDR3 region: CSARLRRYNVQFF. The CDR3 DNA reads TGCAGTGCTAGGCTAAGGCGCTACAATGTGCAGTTCTTC.

In its sample, this clonotype was seen a few times. The rearrangement joins TRBV7-2 to TRBJ2-1; 8 positions match TRBD1. V lost 5 bases, J lost 5 bases, and 8 bases stayed unmatched. This CDR3 comprises 15 residues. From germline, CDR1 is SGHTA and CDR2 FQGNSA. The CDR3 bases are TGTGCCAGCAGCCCTGTCAGGGGGCCCAACAATGAGCAGTTCTTC. It codes for CASSPVRGPNNEQFF. The variable domain in full, completed from reference TRBV7-2 and TRBJ2-1, reads GAGVSQSPSNKVTEKGKDVELRCDPISGHTALYWYRQSLGQGLEFLIYFQGNSAPDKSGLPSDRFSAERTGGSVSTLTIQRTQQEDSAVYLCASSPVRGPNNEQFFGPGTRLTVL.